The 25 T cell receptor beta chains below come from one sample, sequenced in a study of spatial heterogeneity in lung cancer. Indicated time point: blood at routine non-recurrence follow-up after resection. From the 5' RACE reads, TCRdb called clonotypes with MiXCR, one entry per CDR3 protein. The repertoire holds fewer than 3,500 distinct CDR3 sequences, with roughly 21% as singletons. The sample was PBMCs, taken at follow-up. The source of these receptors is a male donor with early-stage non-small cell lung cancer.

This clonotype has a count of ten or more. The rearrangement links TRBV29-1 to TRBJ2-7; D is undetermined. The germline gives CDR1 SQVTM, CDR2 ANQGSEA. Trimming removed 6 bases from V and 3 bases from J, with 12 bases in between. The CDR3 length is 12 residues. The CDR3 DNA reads TGCAGCGTCCGGGCCCCCTTCTACGAGCAGTACGTC. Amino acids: CSVRAPFYEQYV.

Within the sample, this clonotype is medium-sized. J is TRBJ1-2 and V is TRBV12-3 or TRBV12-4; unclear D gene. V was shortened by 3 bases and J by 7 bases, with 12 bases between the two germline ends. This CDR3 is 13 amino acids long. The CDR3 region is CASSLEWQFGYTF. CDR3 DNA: TGTGCCAGCAGTTTGGAATGGCAGTTTGGCTACACCTTC.

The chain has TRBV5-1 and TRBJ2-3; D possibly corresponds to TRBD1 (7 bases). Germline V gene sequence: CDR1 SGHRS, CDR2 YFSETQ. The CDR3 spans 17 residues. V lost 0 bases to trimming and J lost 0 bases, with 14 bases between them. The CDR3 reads CASSLGAGQTSTDTQYF. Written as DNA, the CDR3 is TGCGCCAGCAGCTTGGGCGCGGGACAGACTAGCACAGATACGCAGTATTTT.

CDR3 nucleotides: TGTGCCAGCAGCCTGAGACAGGGAACCTACAATGAGCAGTTCTTC. The encoded protein is CASSLRQGTYNEQFF. V gene TRBV3-1 combines with J gene TRBJ2-1, with 7 bases that match TRBD1. V gave up 4 bases and J gave up 2 bases; unmatched junction bases: 5. The V gene's germline CDR1 is LGHDT and CDR2 YNNKEL (reference sequence). This CDR3 is 15 amino acids long.

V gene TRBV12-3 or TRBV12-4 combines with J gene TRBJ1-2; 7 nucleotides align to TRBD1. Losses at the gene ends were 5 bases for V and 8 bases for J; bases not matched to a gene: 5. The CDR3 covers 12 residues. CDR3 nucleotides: TGTGCCAGCAGTCCACAGGGGAGCGGCTACACCTTC. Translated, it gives CASSPQGSGYTF.

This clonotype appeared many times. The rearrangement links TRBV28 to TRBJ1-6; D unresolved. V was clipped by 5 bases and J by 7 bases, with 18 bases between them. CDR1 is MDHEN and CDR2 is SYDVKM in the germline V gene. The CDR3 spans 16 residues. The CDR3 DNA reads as TGTGCCAGCAGTAACCTTGTTAAGACGACGAATTCACCCCTCCACTTT. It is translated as CASSNLVKTTNSPLHF.

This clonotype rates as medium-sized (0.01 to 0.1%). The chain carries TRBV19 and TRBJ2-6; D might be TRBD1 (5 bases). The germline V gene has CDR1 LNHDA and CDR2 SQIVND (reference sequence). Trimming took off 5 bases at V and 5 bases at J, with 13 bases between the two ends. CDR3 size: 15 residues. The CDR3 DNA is TGTGCCAGTAGTCCTATTTCAGGGCGGGCCAACGTCCTGACTTTC. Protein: CASSPISGRANVLTF.

Here the CDR3 reads CSARARNSYNEQFF. CDR3 nucleotide sequence: TGCAGTGCTAGAGCTCGTAACTCCTACAATGAGCAGTTCTTC. V usage is TRBV20-1 and J usage is TRBJ2-1, with D uncertain. Germline assignment: CDR1 DFQATT and CDR2 SNEGSKA (reference sequence). The V and J ends lost 1 base and 0 bases respectively, with 7 bases between them. The CDR3 runs to 14 residues.

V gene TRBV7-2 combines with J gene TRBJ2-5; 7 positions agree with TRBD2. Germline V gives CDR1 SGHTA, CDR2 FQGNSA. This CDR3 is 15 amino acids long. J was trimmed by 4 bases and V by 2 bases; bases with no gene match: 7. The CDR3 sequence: CASSLLGLDLETQYF. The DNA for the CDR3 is TGTGCCAGCAGCTTACTTGGACTAGATCTAGAGACCCAGTACTTC. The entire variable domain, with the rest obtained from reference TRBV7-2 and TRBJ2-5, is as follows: GAGVSQSPSNKVTEKGKDVELRCDPISGHTALYWYRQSLGQGLEFLIYFQGNSAPDKSGLPSDRFSAERTGGSVSTLTIQRTQQEDSAVYLCASSLLGLDLETQYFGPGTRLLVL.

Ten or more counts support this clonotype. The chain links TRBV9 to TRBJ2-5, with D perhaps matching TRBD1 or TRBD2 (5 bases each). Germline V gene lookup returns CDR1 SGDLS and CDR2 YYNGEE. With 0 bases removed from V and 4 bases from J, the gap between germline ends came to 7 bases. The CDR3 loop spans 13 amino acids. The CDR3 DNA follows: TGTGCCAGCAGCGTAGAGGGACGAGAGACCCAGTACTTC. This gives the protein CASSVEGRETQYF. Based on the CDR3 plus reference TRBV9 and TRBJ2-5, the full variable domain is DSGVTQTPKHLITATGQRVTLRCSPRSGDLSVYWYQQSLDQGLQFLIQYYNGEERAKGNILERFSAQQFPDLHSELNLSSLELGDSALYFCASSVEGRETQYFGPGTRLLVL.

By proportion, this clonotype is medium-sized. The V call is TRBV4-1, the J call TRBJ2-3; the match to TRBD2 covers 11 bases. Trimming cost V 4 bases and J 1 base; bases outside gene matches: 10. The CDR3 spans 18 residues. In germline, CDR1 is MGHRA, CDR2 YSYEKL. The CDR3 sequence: CASSPLAGATTGTDTQYF. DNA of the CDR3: TGCGCCAGCAGCCCACTAGCGGGGGCGACAACTGGCACAGATACGCAGTATTTT.

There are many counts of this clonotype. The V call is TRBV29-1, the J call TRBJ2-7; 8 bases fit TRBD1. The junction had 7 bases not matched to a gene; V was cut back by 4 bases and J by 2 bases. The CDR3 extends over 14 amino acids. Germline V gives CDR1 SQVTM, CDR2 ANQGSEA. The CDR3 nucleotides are TGCAGCGTTGTCCGGACAGGGAAGCCCTACGAGCAGTACTTC. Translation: CSVVRTGKPYEQYF.

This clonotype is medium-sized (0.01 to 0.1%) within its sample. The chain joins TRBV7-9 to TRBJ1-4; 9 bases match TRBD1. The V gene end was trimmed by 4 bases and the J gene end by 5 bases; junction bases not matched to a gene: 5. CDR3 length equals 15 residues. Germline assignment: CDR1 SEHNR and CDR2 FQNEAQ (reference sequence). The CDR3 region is CASSSVGTGNEKLFF. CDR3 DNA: TGTGCCAGCAGCTCAGTAGGGACAGGGAATGAAAAACTGTTTTTT.

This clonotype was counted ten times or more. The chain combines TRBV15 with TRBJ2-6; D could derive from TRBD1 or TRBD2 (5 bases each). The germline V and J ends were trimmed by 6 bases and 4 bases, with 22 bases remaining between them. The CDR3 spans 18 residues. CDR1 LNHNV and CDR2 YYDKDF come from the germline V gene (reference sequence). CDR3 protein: CATRETQLGVSGANVLTF. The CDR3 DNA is TGTGCCACCAGAGAAACACAACTAGGGGTCTCCGGGGCCAACGTCCTGACTTTC.

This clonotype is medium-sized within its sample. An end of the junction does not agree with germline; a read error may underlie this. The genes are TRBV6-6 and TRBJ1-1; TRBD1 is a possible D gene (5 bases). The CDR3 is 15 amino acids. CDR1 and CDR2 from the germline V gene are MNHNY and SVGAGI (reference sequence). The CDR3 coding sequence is TGTGCCAGCAGTTACCCTGAGGGGTGGAGAACTGAAGTTTTCTTT. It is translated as CASSYPEGWRTEVFF.

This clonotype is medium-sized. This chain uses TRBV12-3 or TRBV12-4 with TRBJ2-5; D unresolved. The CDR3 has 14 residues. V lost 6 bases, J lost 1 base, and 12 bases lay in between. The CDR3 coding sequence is TGTGCCAGCAGCCCATACATGGGCCAAGAGACCCAGTACTTC. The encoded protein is CASSPYMGQETQYF.

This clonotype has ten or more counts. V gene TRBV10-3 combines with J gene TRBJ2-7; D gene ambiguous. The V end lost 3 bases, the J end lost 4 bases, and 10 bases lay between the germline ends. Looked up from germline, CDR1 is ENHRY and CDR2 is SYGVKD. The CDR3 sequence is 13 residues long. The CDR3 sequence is CAISDGSPYEQYF. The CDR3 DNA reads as TGTGCCATCAGTGATGGCTCACCGTACGAGCAGTACTTC.

The chain's CDR3 is CSARERLAGGPTDTQYF. DNA for the CDR3: TGCAGTGCTAGAGAACGGTTAGCGGGAGGGCCCACAGATACGCAGTATTTT. The chain employs TRBV20-1 and TRBJ2-3, with 11 positions matching TRBD2. This CDR3 is built from 17 residues. V was clipped by 0 bases and J by 2 bases; unmatched bases: 7. Germline loops: CDR1 DFQATT, CDR2 SNEGSKA (reference sequence).

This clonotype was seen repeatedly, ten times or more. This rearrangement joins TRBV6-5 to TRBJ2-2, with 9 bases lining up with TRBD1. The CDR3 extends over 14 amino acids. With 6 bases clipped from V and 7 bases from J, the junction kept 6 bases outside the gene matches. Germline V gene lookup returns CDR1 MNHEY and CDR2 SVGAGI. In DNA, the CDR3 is TGTGCCAGCAGATCCGGGACAGGGTTCGGGGAGCTGTTTTTT. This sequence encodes CASRSGTGFGELFF.

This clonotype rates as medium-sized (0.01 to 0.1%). Here the CDR3 DNA reads TGTGCCAGCAGGCTTTTGCGGGATTCACCCCTCCACTTT. As protein: CASRLLRDSPLHF. This chain joins TRBV7-2 and TRBJ1-6; the D is unclear. Trimming removed 6 bases from V and 8 bases from J, with 11 bases in between. The germline gives CDR1 SGHTA, CDR2 FQGNSA. The CDR3 covers 13 residues.

CDR3 region: CSARDGGQPNYNEQFF. CDR3 nucleotide sequence: TGCAGTGCTAGAGACGGGGGACAGCCCAACTACAATGAGCAGTTCTTC. This chain connects TRBV20-1 to TRBJ2-1, with D perhaps TRBD1 (7 bases). V was shortened by 0 bases and J by 3 bases, with 15 bases between the two germline ends. Per the germline V gene, CDR1 is DFQATT and CDR2 is SNEGSKA (reference sequence). This CDR3 contains 16 residues.

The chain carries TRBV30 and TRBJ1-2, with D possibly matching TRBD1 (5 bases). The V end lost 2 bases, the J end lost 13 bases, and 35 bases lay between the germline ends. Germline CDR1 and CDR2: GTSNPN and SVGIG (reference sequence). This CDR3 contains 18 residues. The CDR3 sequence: CAWSRNRDVSRVKAGGTF. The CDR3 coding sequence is TGTGCCTGGAGTCGCAACCGGGACGTCTCCAGGGTTAAGGCTGGCGGCACCTTC.

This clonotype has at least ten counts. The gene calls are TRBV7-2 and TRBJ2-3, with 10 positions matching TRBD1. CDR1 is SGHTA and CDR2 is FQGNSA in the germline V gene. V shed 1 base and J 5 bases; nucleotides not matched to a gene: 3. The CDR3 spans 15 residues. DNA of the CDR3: TGTGCCAGCAGCTTAGAGGGACAGGGGTTAGATACGCAGTATTTT. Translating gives CASSLEGQGLDTQYF.

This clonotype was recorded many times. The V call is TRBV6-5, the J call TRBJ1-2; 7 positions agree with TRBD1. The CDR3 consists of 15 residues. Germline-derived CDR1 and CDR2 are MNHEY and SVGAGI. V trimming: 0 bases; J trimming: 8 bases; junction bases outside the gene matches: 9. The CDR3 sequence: CASSYSIGTVWGYTF. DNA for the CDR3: TGTGCCAGCAGTTACTCCATCGGGACAGTCTGGGGCTACACCTTC.

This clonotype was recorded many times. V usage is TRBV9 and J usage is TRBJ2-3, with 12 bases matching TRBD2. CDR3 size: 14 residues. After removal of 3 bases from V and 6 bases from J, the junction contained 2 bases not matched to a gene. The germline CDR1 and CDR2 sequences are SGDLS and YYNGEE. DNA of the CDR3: TGTGCCAGCAGCGCTAGCGGGAGGGCGGATACGCAGTATTTT. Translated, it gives CASSASGRADTQYF.